This T cell receptor (beta chain) is drawn from a study of beta chain features in type 1 diabetes. Study-wide points: Fewer insertions but more deletions were seen at VDJ junctions in type 1 diabetes patients. For patients, the naive, central memory and Treg TCRB repertoires appeared more alike than for healthy donors. TCRB CDR3s from Type 1 diabetes patients were moderately but significantly shorter in all four CD4+ subsets.

Reverse transcribing all isolated RNA meant expressed TCRB transcripts were sequenced. This table comes from immunoSEQ multiplex PCR, and its TCRdb copy is limited to in-frame clones, with some not included. The sample holds around 260,000 clones, around 24% seen once. The CDR3 consists of 15 residues. Germline assignment: CDR1 SQVTM and CDR2 ANQGSEA. J was trimmed by 9 bases and V by 8 bases; bases with no gene match: 11. CD4+ naive, central memory, regulatory and stem cell-like memory cells were sorted via CD45RO/CCR7/CD25/CD127/CD95/CD27. On this clone itself: The antigen is not known.

The gene calls are TRBV29-1 and TRBJ2-1; TRBD2 matches at 15 bases. The sequenced sample consisted of naive CD4+ T cells from blood. The receptor comes from a woman under 40 with type 1 diabetes. The DNA for the CDR3 is TGCAGCTCTTACCGGGGACTAGCGGGAGGAGGTGAGCAGTTCTTC. It codes for CSSYRGLAGGGEQFF.